This is a list of T cell receptor beta chains from one sample in a study of identical twins. TCRdb re-called the 5' RACE reads through MiXCR, storing one row per CDR3 protein. Found here are some 600,000 distinct CDR3 sequences, about 7% of them singletons; the top ten hold 1.5% to 2%. Another study also made use of these data, one on yellow fever vaccine responses in identical twins.

Sequenced input: PBMCs. Source of these receptors: a woman between 18 and 29 years old in good health. The CDR3 runs from the conserved cysteine through the conserved F or W. A D gene is named only where the DNA matches it firmly. A clone size is listed for some rows: how often the clone was seen (once, few, many), or a class if it is expanded.

>TRBJ1-1|TRBV29-1|TRBD1|NA
TGCAGCGTTGACGACCGGGACAGCATTTTCACCACTGAAGCTTTCTTT
CSVDDRDSIFTTEAFF
>TRBJ2-2|TRBV6-1|NA|few
TGTGCCGGATCCATTGCCGGGGAGCTGTTTTTT
CAGSIAGELFF
>TRBJ1-1|TRBV7-9|NA|NA
TGTGCCGGGATTGGAGGGGTCGGCACTGAAGCTTTCTTT
CAGIGGVGTEAFF
>TRBJ2-1|TRBV29-1|TRBD2|NA
TGCAGCGTTGAAGATCCGGGACTAGCGGAGAGCTCCTACAATGAGCAGTTCTTC
CSVEDPGLAESSYNEQFF
>TRBJ2-2|TRBV12-3/TRBV12-4|NA|many
TGTGCCAGCAGCGCCCTAGGGGGGAGTGTCGGGGAGCTGTTTTTT
CASSALGGSVGELFF
>TRBJ2-3|TRBV4-2|TRBD2|NA
TGTGCCAGCAGCCTAAGGGGACTAGCGGGTTCAGGGGCAGATACGCAGTATTTT
CASSLRGLAGSGADTQYF
>TRBJ2-2|TRBV6-1|NA|few
TGTGCCAGCACCCCCTGGGGGCCTTCTGCCACCAACACCGGGGAGCTGTTTTTT
CASTPWGPSATNTGELFF
>TRBJ2-5|TRBV20-1|TRBD2|few
TGCAGTGCTATAGCGGGGGGGGCGGAGACCCAGTACTTC
CSAIAGGAETQYF
>TRBJ2-3|TRBV10-2|NA|few
TGCGCCAGCAGTGTCTTGAGGGTCGATACGCAGTATTTT
CASSVLRVDTQYF
>TRBJ2-1|TRBV11-2|NA|NA
TGTGCCAGCAGCTCCCGGGACTCCAGCTCCTACAATGAGCAGTTCTTC
CASSSRDSSSYNEQFF
>TRBJ2-5|TRBV13|NA|few
TGTGCCAGCAGCTCCATTGGGATAGCGGAGTACCAAGAGACCCAGTACTTC
CASSSIGIAEYQETQYF
>TRBJ1-2|TRBV29-1|NA|many
TGCAGCGCCCCAAACGGGGAGGGTAGGGGCTACACCTTC
CSAPNGEGRGYTF
>TRBJ1-6|TRBV20-1|TRBD1|many
TGCAGTGTTACGGACAGGGTCTATAATTCACCCCTCCACTTT
CSVTDRVYNSPLHF
>TRBJ2-1|TRBV29-1|NA|few
TGCAGCGTTGAAGATCGAGGAGGTAGCTCCTACAATGAGCAGTTCTTC
CSVEDRGGSSYNEQFF
>TRBJ2-1|TRBV4-1|TRBD2|many
TGCGCCAGCAGCCAAGACGGGATAGCGGGAGCTGAGCAGTTCTTC
CASSQDGIAGAEQFF
>TRBJ2-3|TRBV20-1|TRBD2|NA
TGCAGTGCTAGAGGGACTAGCGGAGATACGCAGTATTTT
CSARGTSGDTQYF
>TRBJ2-7|TRBV9|TRBD2|NA
TGTGCCAGCAGCGTAGGGCCTAGCGGCTACTACGAGCAGTACTTC
CASSVGPSGYYEQYF
>TRBJ2-1|TRBV4-1|TRBD2|few
TGCGCCAGCAGCCCCCTCAGCGGACTAGCGGGAGAAGGGTCCTACAATGAGCAGTTCTTC
CASSPLSGLAGEGSYNEQFF
>TRBJ2-2|TRBV5-1|TRBD1|NA
TGCGCCAGCAGTTCCGTCCGGACAGGGGGGCCCGGGGAGCTGTTTTTT
CASSSVRTGGPGELFF
>TRBJ2-3|TRBV4-2|NA|many
TGTGCCAGCAGCCAAGAAGGGGGATTAGGCACAGATACGCAGTATTTT
CASSQEGGLGTDTQYF
>TRBJ2-1|TRBV6-5|NA|few
TGTGCCAGCAGTTACAAGGGAGTCGGCGATGAGCAGTTCTTC
CASSYKGVGDEQFF
>TRBJ1-2|TRBV7-2|NA|few
TGTGCCAGCAGCTTAGAAGGGTCCAACTATGGCTACACCTTC
CASSLEGSNYGYTF
>TRBJ2-3|TRBV4-1|TRBD1|many
TGCGCCAGCAGCCAAGCTATGGACAGGGGACAAACAGATACGCAGTATTTT
CASSQAMDRGQTDTQYF
>TRBJ2-5|TRBV10-2|NA|few
TGCGCCAGCAGTGAGTCGGGGGGTACGAGGCAAGAGACCCAGTACTTC
CASSESGGTRQETQYF
>TRBJ1-4|TRBV6-1|TRBD1|NA
TGTGCCAGCAGCCCCGACAGGGCAACTAATGAAAAACTGTTTTTT
CASSPDRATNEKLFF
>TRBJ1-1|TRBV3-1|NA|NA
TGTGCCAGCAGCCAAGGTGCAGGGAGCACTGAAGCTTTCTTT
CASSQGAGSTEAFF
>TRBJ2-5|TRBV5-1|TRBD1|many
TGCGCCAGCAGCTCGGGACAGGGACCACAAGAGACCCAGTACTTC
CASSSGQGPQETQYF
>TRBJ2-5|TRBV20-1|NA|many
TGCAGTGCTAGAGATCAATTGGAGACCCAGTACTTC
CSARDQLETQYF
>TRBJ2-1|TRBV10-1|TRBD1|many
TGCGCCAGCAGTGGGTCCGGACAGGGCCTTTACAATGAGCAGTTCTTC
CASSGSGQGLYNEQFF
>TRBJ2-2|TRBV4-1|NA|many
TGCGCCAGCAGCCAAAACGCCGGGCGATCCACCGGGGAGCTGTTTTTT
CASSQNAGRSTGELFF